This TCR beta chain was identified in a study of shared clonotypes between healthy human individuals. Study-level background: Donor composition was a couple of women and three men, aged 18 to 49.

Study-wide results and caveats: The represented genetic and exposure-history diversity was limited by the small number of donors.

It was CD45RO-negative cells, positively selected for CCR7, that made up naive CD8 cells, with terminally differentiated effector memory CD45RA+ cells excluded. Investigators spread the genomic DNA of each subset evenly over several immunoSEQ plates. Only in-frame clones appear in the TCRdb table, and some are missing; sequencing was by immunoSEQ multiplex PCR. The sample holds about 2.1 million clones, roughly 95% seen once. A remark on this clone: The antigen remains undetermined.

The source material was naive CD8+ T cells from PBMCs. The source is a man younger than 35 in good health. Some clones in this sample may be carry-over from other donors' samples.

CDR3 amino acids: CASRQTSGSSYNEQFF. Written as DNA, the CDR3 is TGTGCCAGTAGACAGACTAGCGGGAGTTCCTACAATGAGCAGTTCTTC. The rearrangement joins TRBV19 to TRBJ2-1; 12 bases are shared with TRBD2. The CDR3 is 16 amino acids. Per the germline V gene, CDR1 is LNHDA and CDR2 is SQIVND (reference sequence). The V gene end was trimmed by 6 bases and the J gene end by 1 base; junction bases not matched to a gene: 4.